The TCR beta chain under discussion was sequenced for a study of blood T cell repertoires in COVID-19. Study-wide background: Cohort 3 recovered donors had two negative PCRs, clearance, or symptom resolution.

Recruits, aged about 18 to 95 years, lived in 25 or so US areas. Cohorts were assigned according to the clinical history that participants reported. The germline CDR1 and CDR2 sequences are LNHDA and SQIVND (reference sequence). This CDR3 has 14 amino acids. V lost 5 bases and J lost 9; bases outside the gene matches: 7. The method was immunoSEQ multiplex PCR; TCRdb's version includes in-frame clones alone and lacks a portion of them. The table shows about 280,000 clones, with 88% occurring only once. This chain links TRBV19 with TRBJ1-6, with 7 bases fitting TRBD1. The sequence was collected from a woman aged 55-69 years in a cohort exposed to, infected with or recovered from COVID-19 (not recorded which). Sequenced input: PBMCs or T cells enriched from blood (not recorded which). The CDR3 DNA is TGTGCCAGTAGTTCCGTGACAGGGAGTTCACCCCTCCACTTT. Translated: CASSSVTGSSPLHF. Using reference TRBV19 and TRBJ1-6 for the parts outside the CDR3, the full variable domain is DGGITQSPKYLFRKEGQNVTLSCEQNLNHDAMYWYRQDPGQGLRLIYYSQIVNDFQKGDIAEGYSVSREKKESFPLTVTSAQKNPTAFYLCASSSVTGSSPLHFGNGTRLTVT.